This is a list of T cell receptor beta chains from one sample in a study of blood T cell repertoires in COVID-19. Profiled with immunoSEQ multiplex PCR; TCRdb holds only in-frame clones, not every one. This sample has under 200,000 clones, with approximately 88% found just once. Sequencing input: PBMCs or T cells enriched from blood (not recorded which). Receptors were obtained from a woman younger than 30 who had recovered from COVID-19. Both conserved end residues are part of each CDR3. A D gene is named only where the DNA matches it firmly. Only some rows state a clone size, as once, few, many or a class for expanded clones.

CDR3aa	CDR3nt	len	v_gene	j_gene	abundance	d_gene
CASSSGQGATFGQPQHF	TGTGCCAGCAGCTCGGGACAGGGGGCAACTTTTGGTCAGCCCCAGCATTTT	17	TRBV5-8	TRBJ1-5	-	TRBD1
CASSTTGTGINEQYF	TGTGCCAGTAGTACTACCGGGACAGGGATCAACGAGCAGTACTTC	15	TRBV19	TRBJ2-7	-	TRBD1
CASSSYRGINYGYTF	TGTGCCAGCAGCTCCTACCGGGGGATTAACTATGGCTACACCTTC	15	TRBV7-8	TRBJ1-2	-	-
CASSLLAGGTRYNEQFF	TGTGCCAGCAGCTTACTAGCGGGGGGTACCCGGTACAATGAGCAGTTCTTC	17	TRBV7-9	TRBJ2-1	-	TRBD2
CASSLATRGFTDTQYF	TGCGCCAGCAGCTTGGCCACACGGGGATTCACAGATACGCAGTATTTT	16	TRBV5-1	TRBJ2-3	-	-
CASSEGTGGYEKLFF	TGTGCCAGCAGCGAGGGGACAGGGGGCTATGAAAAACTGTTTTTT	15	TRBV9	TRBJ1-4	-	TRBD1
CATSDSKGAGNQPQHF	TGTGCCACCAGTGATTCGAAAGGGGCCGGCAATCAGCCCCAGCATTTT	16	TRBV24-1	TRBJ1-5	-	-
CASSSSGAMNTEAFF	TGTGCCAGCAGCTCCTCAGGGGCCATGAACACTGAAGCTTTCTTT	15	TRBV5-4	TRBJ1-1	many	-
CASSLEWAHEQYF	TGTGCCAGCAGCTTGGAGTGGGCCCACGAGCAGTACTTC	13	TRBV5-4	TRBJ2-7	-	-
CASSTYREINYGYTF	TGTGCCAGTAGTACCTACAGGGAAATCAACTATGGCTACACCTTC	15	TRBV19	TRBJ1-2	-	-
CASSANRDRNTEAFF	TGTGCCAGCAGCGCTAACCGGGACAGGAACACTGAAGCTTTCTTT	15	TRBV9	TRBJ1-1	-	TRBD1
CASSLVSRGGKETQYF	TGTGCCAGCAGCTTAGTCTCTCGGGGGGGCAAAGAGACCCAGTACTTC	16	TRBV7-2	TRBJ2-5	-	TRBD2
CASSSPLAGAETQYF	TGCGCCAGCAGCTCCCCTCTAGCGGGTGCAGAGACCCAGTACTTC	15	TRBV5-1	TRBJ2-5	-	TRBD2
CASSFTGQTPYSYNSPLHF	TGTGCCAGCAGCTTCACGGGACAGACCCCTTATTCCTATAATTCACCCCTCCACTTT	19	TRBV7-2	TRBJ1-6	-	TRBD1
CASSFGQAHATNEKLFF	TGTGCCAGCAGCTTCGGACAGGCTCATGCAACTAATGAAAAACTGTTTTTT	17	TRBV9	TRBJ1-4	-	TRBD1
CASRLGSYEQYF	TGTGCCAGCAGGCTCGGGTCCTACGAGCAGTACTTC	12	TRBV6-6	TRBJ2-7	-	-
CASSELRDRRTNSNQPQHF	TGTGCCAGCAGTGAACTCCGGGACAGGCGAACGAATAGCAATCAGCCCCAGCATTTT	19	TRBV6-4	TRBJ1-5	-	TRBD1
CASSLEGQGSYEQYF	TGTGCCAGCAGCTTAGAGGGACAGGGATCCTACGAGCAGTACTTC	15	TRBV11-2	TRBJ2-7	medium-sized	TRBD1
CASSLQIALGDKNTGELFF	TGTGCCAGCAGCCTACAGATAGCCCTCGGGGACAAGAACACCGGGGAGCTGTTTTTT	19	TRBV7-9	TRBJ2-2	-	-
CASRNIEFSPLHF	TGCGCCAGCAGGAATATCGAGTTTTCACCCCTCCACTTT	13	TRBV5-1	TRBJ1-6	-	-
CASSLETSVQGGYTF	TGCGCCAGCAGCTTGGAAACCTCCGTTCAGGGTGGCTACACCTTC	15	TRBV5-1	TRBJ1-2	-	-
CASNAGENQPQHF	TGTGCCAGCAACGCGGGAGAGAATCAGCCCCAGCATTTT	13	TRBV7-6	TRBJ1-5	once	-
CASSPTPFRTGTGANVLTF	TGCGCCAGCAGCCCAACACCGTTCCGGACAGGGACTGGGGCCAACGTCCTGACTTTC	19	TRBV4-1	TRBJ2-6	many	TRBD1
CASSGTRWETQYF	TGTGCCAGCAGTGGGACTAGATGGGAGACCCAGTACTTC	13	TRBV3-1/TRBV3-2	TRBJ2-5	-	TRBD2
CASSSGSSYNEQFF	TGCGCCAGCAGCAGCGGGAGCTCCTACAATGAGCAGTTCTTC	14	TRBV5-1	TRBJ2-1	-	TRBD2
CASSLLAGGSYNYGYTF	TGCGCCAGCAGCTTGTTGGCAGGGGGCAGCTATAACTATGGCTACACCTTC	17	TRBV5-1	TRBJ1-2	-	TRBD1
CASSPGQGSVGRRPSPLHF	TGCGCCAGCAGCCCCGGACAGGGTAGCGTAGGCCGACGCCCTTCACCCCTCCACTTT	19	TRBV5-1	TRBJ1-6	-	TRBD1
CTSSWDGGRNTEAFF	TGCACCAGCAGCTGGGATGGAGGGAGGAACACTGAAGCTTTCTTT	15	TRBV1	TRBJ1-1	-	-
CASGRDKGNTIYF	TGTGCCAGCGGTCGGGACAAAGGAAACACCATATATTTT	13	TRBV2	TRBJ1-3	-	-
CASSRTGKFYEQYF	TGCGCCAGCAGCCGGACAGGGAAATTCTACGAGCAGTACTTC	14	TRBV4-1	TRBJ2-7	-	TRBD1
CASSQLTGGITEAFF	TGTGCCAGCAGCCAGCTGACAGGGGGGATCACTGAAGCTTTCTTT	15	TRBV3-1/TRBV3-2	TRBJ1-1	once	TRBD1
CASSYGASGYNEQFF	TGTGCCAGCAGTTACGGGGCTAGCGGCTACAATGAGCAGTTCTTC	15	TRBV6-5	TRBJ2-1	-	TRBD2
CASRPDKGISSYEQYF	TGTGCCAGCAGGCCTGACAAAGGAATAAGCTCCTACGAGCAGTACTTC	16	TRBV28	TRBJ2-7	-	-
CASGFSGAGNQPQHF	TGTGCTAGTGGTTTTTCAGGGGCCGGCAATCAGCCCCAGCATTTT	15	TRBV12-5	TRBJ1-5	-	-
CASSLWVAGQPQHF	TGTGCCAGCAGCTTGTGGGTAGCGGGTCAGCCCCAGCATTTT	14	TRBV5-5	TRBJ1-5	-	-
CASSLAEDLGYGYTF	TGCGCCAGCAGCTTGGCCGAGGACTTAGGGTATGGCTACACCTTC	15	TRBV5-1	TRBJ1-2	once	-
CASSQGLANTGELFF	TGTGCCAGCAGCCAGGGACTAGCGAACACCGGGGAGCTGTTTTTT	15	TRBV4-2	TRBJ2-2	-	TRBD2
CASSRSGGITNEQFF	TGTGCCAGCAGCCGTAGCGGGGGGATAACCAATGAGCAGTTCTTC	15	TRBV3-1/TRBV3-2	TRBJ2-1	-	TRBD2
CASSHPRDRVENTEAFF	TGTGCCAGCAGCCACCCCCGGGACAGGGTAGAGAACACTGAAGCTTTCTTT	17	TRBV2	TRBJ1-1	-	TRBD1
CSGIPQGTYGYTF	TGCAGCGGCATACCACAGGGTACCTATGGCTACACCTTC	13	TRBV29-1	TRBJ1-2	-	-
CASSPRAEQPQHF	TGTGCCAGCTCACCCAGGGCAGAACAGCCCCAGCATTTT	13	TRBV18	TRBJ1-5	-	-
CASSKPLEGIGQPQHF	TGTGCCAGCAGCAAACCCCTGGAGGGAATAGGGCAGCCCCAGCATTTT	16	TRBV21-1	TRBJ1-5	many	-
CASSRGGTGANVLTF	TGTGCCAGCAGTCGGGGGGGGACAGGGGCCAACGTCCTGACTTTC	15	TRBV27	TRBJ2-6	-	TRBD2
CASSPTGATSTGELFF	TGCGCCAGCAGCCCGACAGGGGCGACGAGCACCGGGGAGCTGTTTTTT	16	TRBV5-1	TRBJ2-2	-	TRBD1
CASSFGDSRYF	TGTGCCAGCAGTTTTGGAGACAGTCGTTACTTC	11	TRBV12-3/TRBV12-4	TRBJ2-7	-	-
CASSSRSGGADTQYF	TGTGCCAGCAGTTCGAGGAGCGGGGGGGCCGATACGCAGTATTTT	15	TRBV28	TRBJ2-3	once	TRBD2
CASSLEGLAGGKYEQYF	TGCGCCAGCAGCTTGGAAGGACTAGCGGGGGGCAAATACGAGCAGTACTTC	17	TRBV5-1	TRBJ2-7	-	TRBD2
CASSQGLLHLDTQYF	TGCGCCAGCAGCCAGGGACTACTCCACTTGGATACGCAGTATTTT	15	TRBV4-1	TRBJ2-3	-	TRBD2
CASSVSGGSDTQYF	TGTGCCAGCAGTGTTAGCGGGGGATCAGATACGCAGTATTTT	14	TRBV6-4	TRBJ2-3	-	TRBD2
CASSVVGPVGGEAFF	TGTGCCAGCAGCGTAGTGGGGCCCGTGGGGGGTGAAGCTTTCTTT	15	TRBV9	TRBJ1-1	-	-
CAISALQAGTREKLFF	TGTGCCATCAGTGCTCTTCAGGCGGGCACTCGGGAAAAACTGTTTTTT	16	TRBV10-3	TRBJ1-4	-	-
CASSDDRQRNQPQHF	TGTGCCAGCAGTGACGACAGGCAAAGAAATCAGCCCCAGCATTTT	15	TRBV2	TRBJ1-5	-	-
CASSLVQGATYEQYF	TGTGCCAGCAGCTTAGTACAGGGAGCAACCTACGAGCAGTACTTC	15	TRBV11-2	TRBJ2-7	once	-
CAGGTGGLDEQFF	TGTGCCGGAGGGACAGGGGGTCTCGATGAGCAGTTCTTC	13	TRBV6-5	TRBJ2-1	-	TRBD1